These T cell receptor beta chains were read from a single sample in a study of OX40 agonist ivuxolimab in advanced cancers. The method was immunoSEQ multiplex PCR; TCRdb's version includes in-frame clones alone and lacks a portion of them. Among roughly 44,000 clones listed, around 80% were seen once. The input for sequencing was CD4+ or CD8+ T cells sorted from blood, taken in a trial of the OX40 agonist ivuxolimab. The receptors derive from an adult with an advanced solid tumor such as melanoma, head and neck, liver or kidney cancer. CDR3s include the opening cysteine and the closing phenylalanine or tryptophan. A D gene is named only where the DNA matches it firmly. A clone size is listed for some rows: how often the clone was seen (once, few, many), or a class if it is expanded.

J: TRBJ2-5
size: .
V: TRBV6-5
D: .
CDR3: CASSYQGYQETQYF
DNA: TGTGCCAGCAGTTATCAGGGATATCAAGAGACCCAGTACTTC

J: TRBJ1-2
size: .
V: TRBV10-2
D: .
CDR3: CASSESPGPSYGYTF
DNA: TGCGCCAGCAGTGAGTCGCCGGGCCCCAGCTATGGCTACACCTTC

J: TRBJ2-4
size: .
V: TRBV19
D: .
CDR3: CASSPGGDIQYF
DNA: TGTGCCAGTAGTCCAGGGGGGGACATTCAGTACTTC

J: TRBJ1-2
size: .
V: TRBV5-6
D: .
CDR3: CASSLIGVYGYTF
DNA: TGTGCCAGCAGCCTCATTGGGGTCTATGGCTACACCTTC

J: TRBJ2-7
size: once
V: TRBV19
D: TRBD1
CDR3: CASSIGGTVSYEQYF
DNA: TGTGCCAGTAGTATAGGGGGGACAGTCTCCTACGAGCAGTACTTC

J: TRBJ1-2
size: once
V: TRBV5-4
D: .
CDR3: CASQLGDGANYGYTF
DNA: TGTGCCAGCCAGCTTGGAGACGGAGCTAACTATGGCTACACCTTC

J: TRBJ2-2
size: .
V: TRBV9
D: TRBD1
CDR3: CASSVGDRGDTGELFF
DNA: TGTGCCAGCAGCGTAGGCGACAGGGGGGACACCGGGGAGCTGTTTTTT

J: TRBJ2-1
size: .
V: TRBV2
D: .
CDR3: CASRDGTIRFF
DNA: TGTGCCAGCAGGGACGGGACAATTCGGTTCTTC

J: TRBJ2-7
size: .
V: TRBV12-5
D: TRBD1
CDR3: CASQGLTYEQYF
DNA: TGTGCCTCACAGGGGCTAACCTACGAGCAGTACTTC

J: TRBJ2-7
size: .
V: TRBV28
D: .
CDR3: CASSLSGLYEQYF
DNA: TGTGCCAGCAGTTTAAGCGGTCTCTACGAGCAGTACTTC

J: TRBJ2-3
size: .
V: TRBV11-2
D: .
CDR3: CASSLGGNRLSTDTQYF
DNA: TGTGCCAGCAGCTTAGGTGGGAACCGCTTAAGCACAGATACGCAGTATTTT

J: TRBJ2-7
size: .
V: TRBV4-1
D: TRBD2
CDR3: CASSQEVSGTSRTYEQYF
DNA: TGCGCCAGCAGCCAAGAGGTTTCCGGGACTAGCAGAACCTACGAGCAGTACTTC

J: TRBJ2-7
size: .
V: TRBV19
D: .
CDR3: CASSTTYEQYF
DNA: TGTGCCAGTAGTACAACCTACGAGCAGTACTTC

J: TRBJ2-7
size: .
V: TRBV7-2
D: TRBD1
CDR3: CASSSGQGAYEQYF
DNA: TGTGCCAGCAGCTCAGGACAGGGGGCCTACGAGCAGTACTTC

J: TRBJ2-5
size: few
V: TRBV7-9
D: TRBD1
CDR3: CASSLAQGASETQYF
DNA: TGTGCCAGCAGCTTAGCCCAGGGGGCATCGGAGACCCAGTACTTC

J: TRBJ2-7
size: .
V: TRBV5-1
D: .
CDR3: CASSLEYNEQYF
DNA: TGCGCCAGCAGCTTGGAATATAACGAGCAGTACTTC

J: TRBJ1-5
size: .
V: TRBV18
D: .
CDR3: CASSLGTGKNQPQHF
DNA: TGTGCCAGCTCACTCGGCACCGGGAAAAATCAGCCCCAGCATTTT

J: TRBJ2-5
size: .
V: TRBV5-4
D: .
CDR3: CASSLASGHQETQYF
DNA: TGTGCCAGCAGCTTAGCTTCCGGCCACCAAGAGACCCAGTACTTC

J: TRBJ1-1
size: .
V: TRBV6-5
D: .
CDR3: CASSYSLGNTEAFF
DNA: TGTGCCAGCAGTTACTCCCTGGGGAACACTGAAGCTTTCTTT

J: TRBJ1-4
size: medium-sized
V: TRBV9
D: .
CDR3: CASSARRGANEKLFF
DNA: TGTGCCAGCAGCGCACGAAGGGGAGCTAATGAAAAACTGTTTTTT

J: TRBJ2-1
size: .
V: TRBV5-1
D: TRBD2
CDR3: CASHTPGLAGKTPWNEQFF
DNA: TGCGCCAGTCATACCCCGGGACTAGCGGGAAAGACCCCCTGGAATGAGCAGTTCTTC

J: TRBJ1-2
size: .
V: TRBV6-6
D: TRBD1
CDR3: CASSYGTDGYTF
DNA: TGTGCCAGCAGTTACGGGACAGATGGCTACACCTTC

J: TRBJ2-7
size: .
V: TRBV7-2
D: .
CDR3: CASSPHYTGEQYF
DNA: TGTGCCAGCAGCCCACATTACACAGGCGAGCAGTACTTC

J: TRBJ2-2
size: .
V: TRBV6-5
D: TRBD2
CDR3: CASSSGTTRAGELFF
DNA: TGTGCCAGCAGCTCCGGGACTACGCGGGCCGGGGAGCTGTTTTTT

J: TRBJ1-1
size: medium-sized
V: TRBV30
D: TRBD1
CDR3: CACKTGFNTEAFF
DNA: TGTGCCTGCAAGACAGGGTTCAACACTGAAGCTTTCTTT

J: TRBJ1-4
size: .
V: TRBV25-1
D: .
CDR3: CASSEAPGRATNEKLFF
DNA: TGTGCCAGCAGTGAAGCTCCAGGGAGGGCGACTAATGAAAAACTGTTTTTT

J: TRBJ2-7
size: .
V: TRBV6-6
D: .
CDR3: CATRWDLSSYEQYF
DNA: TGTGCCACGAGATGGGACCTTAGCTCCTACGAGCAGTACTTC

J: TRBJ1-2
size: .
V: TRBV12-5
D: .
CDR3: CASGLAGSRGYTF
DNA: TGTGCTAGTGGTTTGGCGGGGAGTAGAGGCTACACCTTC

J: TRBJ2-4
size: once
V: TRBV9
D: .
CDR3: CASSGDRVAKNIQYF
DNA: TGTGCCAGCAGCGGAGACCGAGTAGCCAAAAACATTCAGTACTTC

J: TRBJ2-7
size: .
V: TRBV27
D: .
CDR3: CASSLQERYEQYF
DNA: TGTGCCAGCAGTTTACAGGAGAGGTACGAGCAGTACTTC

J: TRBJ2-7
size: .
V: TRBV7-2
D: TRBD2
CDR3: CASSPRGSGRDEQYF
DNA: TGTGCCAGCAGCCCCCGGGGTAGCGGGAGGGACGAGCAGTACTTC

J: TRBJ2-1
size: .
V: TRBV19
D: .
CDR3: CASSFPGNEQFF
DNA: TGTGCCAGTAGCTTCCCGGGCAATGAGCAGTTCTTC

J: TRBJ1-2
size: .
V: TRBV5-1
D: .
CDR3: CASGRGGNYGYTF
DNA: TGCGCCAGCGGGAGGGGGGGCAACTATGGCTACACCTTC

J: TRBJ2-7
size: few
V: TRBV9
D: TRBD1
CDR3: CASSRTGTYEQYF
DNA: TGTGCCAGCAGCAGGACAGGAACCTACGAGCAGTACTTC

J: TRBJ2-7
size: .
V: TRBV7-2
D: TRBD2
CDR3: CASSLRGGSSYEQYF
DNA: TGTGCCAGCAGCTTACGGGGGGGAAGCTCCTACGAGCAGTACTTC

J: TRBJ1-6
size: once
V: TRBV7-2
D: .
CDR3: CASSSGSSRAHF
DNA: TGTGCCAGCAGCTCGGGATCCTCTAGAGCCCACTTT

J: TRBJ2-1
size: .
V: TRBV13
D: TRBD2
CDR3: CASSYPSGKPDREQFF
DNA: TGTGCCAGCAGCTATCCTAGCGGTAAACCCGATAGGGAGCAGTTCTTC

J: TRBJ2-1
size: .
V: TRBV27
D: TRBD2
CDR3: CASSLSAGGYYNEQFF
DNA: TGTGCCAGCAGTTTATCAGCGGGAGGGTATTACAATGAGCAGTTCTTC

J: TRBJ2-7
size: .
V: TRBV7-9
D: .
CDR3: CASSLGAYEQYF
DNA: TGTGCCAGCAGCTTAGGAGCCTACGAGCAGTACTTC

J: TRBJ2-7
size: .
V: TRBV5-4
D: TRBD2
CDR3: CASSLRLAGVYTYEQYF
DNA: TGTGCCAGCAGCCTGCGACTAGCGGGAGTGTACACCTACGAGCAGTACTTC

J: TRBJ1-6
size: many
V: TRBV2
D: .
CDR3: CASTPGQGSSPLHF
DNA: TGTGCCAGCACCCCGGGCCAGGGGAGTTCACCCCTCCACTTT

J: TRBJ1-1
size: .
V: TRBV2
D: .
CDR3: CASSGPSRGPTEAFF
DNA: TGTGCCAGCAGTGGGCCTAGTAGAGGTCCCACTGAAGCTTTCTTT

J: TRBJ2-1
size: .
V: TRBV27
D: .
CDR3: CASRGLQNEQFF
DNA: TGTGCCAGCCGGGGACTTCAAAATGAGCAGTTCTTC

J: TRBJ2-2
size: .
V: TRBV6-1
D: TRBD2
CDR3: CASSEPTGGFGELFF
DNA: TGTGCCAGCAGTGAACCTACGGGAGGGTTCGGGGAGCTGTTTTTT

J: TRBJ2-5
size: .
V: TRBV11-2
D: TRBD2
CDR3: CASSLRLAETQETQYF
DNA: TGTGCCAGCAGCCTGCGACTAGCGGAGACCCAAGAGACCCAGTACTTC

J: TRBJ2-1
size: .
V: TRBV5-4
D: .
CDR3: CASSLSRASEYNEQFF
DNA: TGTGCCAGCAGCTTGAGTCGGGCTAGCGAGTACAATGAGCAGTTCTTC

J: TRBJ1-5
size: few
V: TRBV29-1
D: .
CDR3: CSVGDGNQPQHF
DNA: TGCAGCGTCGGGGACGGGAATCAGCCCCAGCATTTT

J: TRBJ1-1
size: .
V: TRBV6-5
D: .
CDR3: CASWENTEAFF
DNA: TGTGCCAGCTGGGAGAACACTGAAGCTTTCTTT

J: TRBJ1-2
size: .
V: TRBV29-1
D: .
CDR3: CSDIFGGNGYTF
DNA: TGCAGCGATATTTTTGGAGGGAATGGCTACACCTTC

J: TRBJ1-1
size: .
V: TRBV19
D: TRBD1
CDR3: CASSTTGADKAFF
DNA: TGTGCCAGTAGTACGACAGGGGCGGACAAAGCTTTCTTT

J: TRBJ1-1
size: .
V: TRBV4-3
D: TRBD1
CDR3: CASSQVTSDRGTNEAFF
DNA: TGCGCCAGCAGCCAAGTTACCTCCGACAGGGGAACAAATGAAGCTTTCTTT

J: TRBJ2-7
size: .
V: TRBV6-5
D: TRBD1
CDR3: CASTGTGGLYEQYF
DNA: TGTGCCAGCACTGGGACAGGGGGTTTATACGAGCAGTACTTC

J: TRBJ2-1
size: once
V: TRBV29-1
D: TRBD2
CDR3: CSGGRGAGGNEQFF
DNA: TGCAGCGGGGGACGTGGCGCGGGAGGGAATGAGCAGTTCTTC

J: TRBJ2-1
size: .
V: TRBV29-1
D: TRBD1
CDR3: CSVALSMRTGAWEQFF
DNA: TGCAGCGTCGCTCTTAGCATGAGGACAGGTGCTTGGGAGCAGTTCTTC

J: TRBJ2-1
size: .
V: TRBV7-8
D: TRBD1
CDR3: CASSLVQGAAYNEQFF
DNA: TGTGCCAGCAGCTTAGTACAGGGGGCGGCCTACAATGAGCAGTTCTTC

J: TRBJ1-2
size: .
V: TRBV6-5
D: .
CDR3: CASSFLSGPLNYGYTF
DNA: TGTGCCAGCAGTTTTCTCTCAGGGCCTCTCAACTATGGCTACACCTTC

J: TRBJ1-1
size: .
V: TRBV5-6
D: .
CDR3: CASSLMGVKSVTEAFF
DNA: TGTGCCAGCAGCTTAATGGGTGTTAAATCCGTCACTGAAGCTTTCTTT

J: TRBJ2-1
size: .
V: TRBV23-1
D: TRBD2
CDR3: CASSQIPLRTSGHLSYNEQFF
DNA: TGCGCCAGCAGTCAAATCCCCCTGCGGACTAGCGGGCACCTCTCCTACAATGAGCAGTTCTTC

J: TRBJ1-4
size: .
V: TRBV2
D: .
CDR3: CASSQGGDEKLFF
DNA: TGTGCCAGCAGTCAAGGCGGGGATGAAAAACTGTTTTTT